This TCR beta chain is from a study of beta chain features in type 1 diabetes. V lost 4 bases and J lost 1, with 10 bases in between. The CDR3 totals 14 residues. Germline lookup yields CDR1 MDHEN and CDR2 SYDVKM. Details on this clone: Its antigen is unidentified.

The authors reverse transcribed all of the isolated RNA, so sequencing captured expressed TCRB transcripts. An average roughly 3.6 million reads came from naive, central memory and regulatory T cell samples. TCRdb keeps only in-frame clones here, not all; method: immunoSEQ multiplex PCR. The table lists approximately 600,000 clones, 9.5% to 15% of them singletons. Study-wide results and limits: In every one of the four CD4+ subsets, TCRB CDR3s were moderately but significantly shorter in Type 1 diabetes patients.

The chain recombines TRBV28 with TRBJ1-2; D gene ambiguous. The sequencing input was naive CD4+ T cells from blood. This TCR was recovered from a man younger than 45 with type 1 diabetes. The CDR3 sequence: CASSSMTFNYGYTF. In nucleotides, the CDR3 is TGTGCCAGCAGTTCCATGACATTTAACTATGGCTACACCTTC.